Following are 5 T cell receptor beta chains from one sample sequenced in a study of T cell clonotyping in hematopoietic cell transplantation. Produced via immunoSEQ multiplex PCR; TCRdb's table is partial and in-frame only. Found here are about 16,000 clones, roughly 85% of them singletons; the top ten hold approximately 4%. The sequenced sample consisted of peripheral blood mononuclear cells. Source of these receptors: a woman between 40 and 50 years old in good health. Some clones in this sample may be carry-over from other donors' samples.

The genes are TRBV5-1 and TRBJ2-7; D is unclear. This CDR3 has 16 residues. Germline lookup yields CDR1 SGHRS and CDR2 YFSETQ. Deletions cut 0 bases from V and 2 bases from J, with 15 bases between. CDR3 in DNA: TGCGCCAGCAGCTTGGCCTTGGCGTCAGCTGCCTACGAGCAGTACTTC. Encoded protein: CASSLALASAAYEQYF. The whole variable domain, filled in from reference TRBV5-1 and TRBJ2-7, reads KAGVTQTPRYLIKTRGQQVTLSCSPISGHRSVSWYQQTPGQGLQFLFEYFSETQRNKGNFPGRFSGRQFSNSRSEMNVSTLELGDSALYLCASSLALASAAYEQYFGPGTRLTVT.

This clone has only one observation. The V call is TRBV15, the J call TRBJ2-7, with 11 bases fitting TRBD2. The germline V gene has CDR1 LNHNV and CDR2 YYDKDF (reference sequence). This CDR3 spans 14 amino acids. The V gene end was trimmed by 3 bases and the J gene end by 2 bases; junction bases not matched to a gene: 0. CDR3 residues: CATSRTSGAYEQYF. The CDR3 coding sequence is TGTGCCACCAGCAGGACTAGCGGGGCCTACGAGCAGTACTTC. Combining the CDR3 with reference TRBV15 and TRBJ2-7 gives the whole variable domain DAMVIQNPRYQVTQFGKPVTLSCSQTLNHNVMYWYQQKSSQAPKLLFHYYDKDFNNEADTPDNFQSRRPNTSFCFLDIRSPGLGDTAMYLCATSRTSGAYEQYFGPGTRLTVT.

This chain uses TRBV11-2 with TRBJ1-2, with D possibly being TRBD1 (5 bases). The CDR3 is made up of 15 amino acids. Germline V gene data show CDR1 as SGHAT and CDR2 as FQNNGV. The V end was cut by 1 base, the J end by 5 bases, with 14 bases between. As DNA, the CDR3 is TGTGCCAGCAGCTTAGGAGGGGTACCCACTTATGGCTACACCTTC. Amino acid sequence: CASSLGGVPTYGYTF.

J is TRBJ2-7 and V is TRBV11-1; 10 bases fit TRBD1. Trimming took 5 bases from V and 1 from J; bases not matched to a gene: 5. The CDR3 consists of 15 residues. Germline lookup yields CDR1 SGHAT and CDR2 FQDESV (reference sequence). The CDR3 sequence is CASSNGQGVSYEQYF. The CDR3 bases are TGTGCCAGCAGCAATGGACAGGGGGTTTCCTACGAGCAGTACTTC.

Remarks on this clone: Distinct nucleotide sequences in the sample also encode this CDR3. The CDR3 region is CASSLRGEGFQPQHF. CDR3 DNA: TGCGCCAGCAGCTTAAGAGGGGAAGGTTTTCAGCCCCAGCATTTT. The J gene is TRBJ1-5, the V gene TRBV5-1; perhaps TRBD1 as D (5 bases). CDR1 and CDR2 from the germline V gene are SGHRS and YFSETQ. This CDR3 is 15 amino acids long. V dropped 2 bases and J dropped 6 bases, with 15 bases sitting between them.